The rows below give T cell receptor beta chains drawn from one sample of a study of cytomegalovirus exposure and HLA in healthy donors. Libraries were prepared by immunoSEQ multiplex PCR; TCRdb keeps only in-frame clonotypes and omits some of them. The sample lists approximately 100,000 clones, 65% to 80% occurring once. Sequencing input: PBMCs. These receptors all stem from a female donor in good health and CMV-seronegative. Each CDR3 is given with its conserved first and last residue. The order of the fields is CDR3 DNA, CDR3 protein, V gene, J gene, clone size, D gene. D genes are given only for firm matches. Rows may omit the clone size; those that give it use once, few, many or a size class.

TGTGCCACCAGCAGAGAACCAGCGGACTATGGCTACACCTTC	CATSREPADYGYTF	TRBV15	TRBJ1-2	NA	NA
TGTGCCAGCAGTTCTACAGGGGTTCATGAGCAGTTCTTC	CASSSTGVHEQFF	TRBV6-5	TRBJ2-1	NA	TRBD1
TGTTCCAGCAGCTCAGGGCCGATTAGCAATCAGCCCCAGCATTTT	CSSSSGPISNQPQHF	TRBV7-9	TRBJ1-5	NA	NA
TGCAGCGTTGGAGTATCTAGCTCCTACGAGCAGTACTTC	CSVGVSSSYEQYF	TRBV29-1	TRBJ2-7	NA	NA
TGTGCCAGCAGTGGGGACAGGATGGGGGGCAATCAGCCCCAGCATTTT	CASSGDRMGGNQPQHF	TRBV2	TRBJ1-5	NA	TRBD1
TGTGCCAGCAGCCAAGATTCATCTAGCGGGGGGGCCATTTCCGAGGTGACCCAGTACTTC	CASSQDSSSGGAISEVTQYF	TRBV4-2	TRBJ2-5	NA	TRBD2
TGTGCCTGGAGTCGGTCGGGGTACGAGCAGTACTTC	CAWSRSGYEQYF	TRBV30	TRBJ2-7	once	NA
TGTGCCAGCAGCCTTGCAGGCTCGGATTCACCCCTCCACTTT	CASSLAGSDSPLHF	TRBV5-4	TRBJ1-6	NA	NA
TGTGCCAGCAGAACCACAGGGGCAGAGACCCAGTACTTC	CASRTTGAETQYF	TRBV6-6	TRBJ2-5	few	TRBD1
TGTGCCAGCAGTCGCACAGGGGAGACCCAGTACTTC	CASSRTGETQYF	TRBV11-1	TRBJ2-5	NA	NA
TGTGCCAGCAGTGAACGGGGAAACACAGATACGCAGTATTTT	CASSERGNTDTQYF	TRBV6-4	TRBJ2-3	NA	NA
TGTGCCAGCAGCATCAGGGAACAAGAGACCCAGTACTTC	CASSIREQETQYF	TRBV2	TRBJ2-5	NA	NA
TGTGCCAGCAGCACTCGGGCAGGGAGGGAAAAACTGTTTTTT	CASSTRAGREKLFF	TRBV7-8	TRBJ1-4	NA	NA
TGTGCCAGCAGTACCGGACAGGCCGCAGGGGAGCAGTTCTTC	CASSTGQAAGEQFF	TRBV6-5	TRBJ2-1	few	TRBD1
TGCGCCAGCACCAGAGGGGGGGGGAGTGCCTACGAGCAGTACTTC	CASTRGGGSAYEQYF	TRBV10-2	TRBJ2-7	once	NA
TGCGCCAGCAGCCCGACAGGGTCATTTGTTGGCTACACCTTC	CASSPTGSFVGYTF	TRBV4-3	TRBJ1-2	NA	TRBD1
TGTGCCAGCAGTGGCAGACAGGGAGAGACCCAGTACTTC	CASSGRQGETQYF	TRBV2	TRBJ2-5	NA	TRBD1
TGTGCCAGCAGTGTGTTGACAGGTGGTGGCTACACCTTC	CASSVLTGGGYTF	TRBV2	TRBJ1-2	NA	NA
TGTGCCAGCAGCTCAACAGGGTTAGCTAACTATGGCTACACCTTC	CASSSTGLANYGYTF	TRBV7-9	TRBJ1-2	few	NA
TGTGCCAGCACCATGGGGGGGGAAGCTTTCTTT	CASTMGGEAFF	TRBV6-5	TRBJ1-1	NA	NA
TGTGCCTGGAGTCCCCCCCACGAGGGCTACACCTTC	CAWSPPHEGYTF	TRBV30	TRBJ1-2	NA	NA
TGTGCCAGCAGCCCGGGACAAGTATACAATGAGCAGTTCTTC	CASSPGQVYNEQFF	TRBV5-5	TRBJ2-1	few	NA
TGTGCCAGCAGCACTAGACTCGGAGTGAGCTCCTACAATGAGCAGTTCTTC	CASSTRLGVSSYNEQFF	TRBV9	TRBJ2-1	NA	NA
TGCGCCAGCAGCCCCGCAGCGGCGGGGGGCCCGGGACACAATGAGCAGTTCTTC	CASSPAAAGGPGHNEQFF	TRBV5-1	TRBJ2-1	NA	TRBD2
TGTGCCAGCAGCGTAGGCGGGGGAACGCAGTATTTT	CASSVGGGTQYF	TRBV9	TRBJ2-3	NA	TRBD2
TGTGCCAGCGGGACAGCCAATCAGCCCCAGCATTTT	CASGTANQPQHF	TRBV9	TRBJ1-5	NA	TRBD1
TGTGCCAGCAGCGCGGGTCCCCAGCCCGTCCTGACTTTC	CASSAGPQPVLTF	TRBV7-2	TRBJ2-6	few	NA
TGTGCCAGCAGCTTATCATGGGGCAGCTCCTACGAGCAGTACTTC	CASSLSWGSSYEQYF	TRBV7-3	TRBJ2-7	few	NA
TGTGCCACCAGCAGTCCCGGGGACAGTCGATCTTATGGCTACACCTTC	CATSSPGDSRSYGYTF	TRBV15	TRBJ1-2	once	TRBD1
TGTGCCAGCAGCTATCAGGGGGGATATCAGCCCCAGCATTTT	CASSYQGGYQPQHF	TRBV5-8	TRBJ1-5	NA	TRBD1
TGTGCCAGCAGAGGGGGGGATCGGGGCTACACCTTC	CASRGGDRGYTF	TRBV7-9	TRBJ1-2	once	NA
TGTGCCAGCAGCCAAGGGGCCGGCTCCTATAATTCACCCCTCCACTTT	CASSQGAGSYNSPLHF	TRBV14	TRBJ1-6	NA	NA
TGTGCCAGCAGCCACAGGGTTTTTCTGGGACACTCCTACGAGCAGTACTTC	CASSHRVFLGHSYEQYF	TRBV7-8	TRBJ2-7	NA	NA
TGTGCCTGGAGTGTAACGGAGAATGAGCAGTTCTTC	CAWSVTENEQFF	TRBV30	TRBJ2-1	NA	NA
TGTGCCACCAGCAGAGCGCAGGGTTACGAGCAGTACTTC	CATSRAQGYEQYF	TRBV15	TRBJ2-7	once	NA
TGTGCCAGCACCCTGGGGAAGGGCCCAGGGGAAGAGACCCAGTACTTC	CASTLGKGPGEETQYF	TRBV27	TRBJ2-5	NA	NA
TGTGCCAGCAGTGAAATCCCAGCAGGGCGGAGTACTGAAGCTTTCTTT	CASSEIPAGRSTEAFF	TRBV25-1	TRBJ1-1	once	NA
TGCAGCGTGTCGGGGGGGACCAATGAAAAACTGTTTTTT	CSVSGGTNEKLFF	TRBV29-1	TRBJ1-4	NA	NA
TGTGCCAGCAGCCTGGAGGGGACAGAGCTAAATGAAAAACTGTTTTTT	CASSLEGTELNEKLFF	TRBV27	TRBJ1-4	NA	TRBD1
TGTGCCACACAGGGGGCTTCGGGGGGCTACACCTTC	CATQGASGGYTF	TRBV19	TRBJ1-2	once	TRBD1
TGTGCCAGCTCACCAGGGGCAACCGGTAACTATGGCTACACCTTC	CASSPGATGNYGYTF	TRBV18	TRBJ1-2	NA	NA
TGTGCCAGCAGTTGGCAGGCCCGGGGGGATTATGGCTACACCTTC	CASSWQARGDYGYTF	TRBV27	TRBJ1-2	once	NA
TGTGCCAGCAGTGACCCAGGGGGCAGAGATACGCAGTATTTT	CASSDPGGRDTQYF	TRBV2	TRBJ2-3	NA	TRBD1
TGTGCCAGCAGGAAAACAGGGATTTGGTCAGATACGCAGTATTTT	CASRKTGIWSDTQYF	TRBV2	TRBJ2-3	NA	NA
TGTGCCAGCAGCCCGGACGTTGGATCGGGAACGCAGTATTTT	CASSPDVGSGTQYF	TRBV5-6	TRBJ2-3	once	NA
TGTGCCAGCAGTCTGGACAGTGAGTATGGCTACACCTTC	CASSLDSEYGYTF	TRBV27	TRBJ1-2	NA	NA
TGTGCCAGCTCACCTCGAGGGGGAGAAGCTTTCTTT	CASSPRGGEAFF	TRBV18	TRBJ1-1	NA	NA
TGTGCCAGCAGCCAAACGACTACGCGGGAGCAGTACTTC	CASSQTTTREQYF	TRBV7-8	TRBJ2-7	NA	NA
TGTGCCAGCAGCCCCGAATACCCCGGTGTGGGGACAGGGCCCTACGAGCAGTACTTC	CASSPEYPGVGTGPYEQYF	TRBV14	TRBJ2-7	NA	TRBD1
TGCGCCAGCAGCCAATCGGGACAGCCTCAAGAGACCCAGTACTTC	CASSQSGQPQETQYF	TRBV4-3	TRBJ2-5	NA	TRBD1